The entry that follows covers one T cell receptor beta chain sequence. This sample was taken from a study of blood T cell repertoires in COVID-19. Overall study context: PBMCs, B-cell-depleted T cells, or T cells were the source of the cDNA or gDNA that made up the material.

This CDR3 region has 17 residues. V shed 3 bases and J shed 0 bases, with 14 bases lying between them. CDR1 SNHLY and CDR2 FYNNEI come from the germline V gene. Using immunoSEQ multiplex PCR, the repertoire was profiled, and TCRdb retains in-frame clones only, with some absent. The sample lists around 300,000 clones, approximately 88% seen once, with just under 0.95% in the top ten. Sequences were obtained from peripheral blood. The V call is TRBV2, the J call TRBJ2-2; tentative D call: TRBD2 (6 bases). The receptor was derived from a woman in her 40s who had recovered from COVID-19. CDR3 amino acids: CASSEGRTNSNTGELFF. As DNA, the CDR3 is TGTGCCAGCAGTGAGGGTAGGACTAACTCGAACACCGGGGAGCTGTTTTTT.